This T cell receptor (beta chain) was sequenced for a study of CD8 T cells in ankylosing spondylitis. Construction of TCR beta libraries was performed using quantitative 5'-RACE with molecular barcodes. TCRdb called the 5' RACE reads again in MiXCR, with one record for every CDR3 protein. Of roughly 670,000 distinct CDR3 sequences in the sample, roughly 20% were seen once. Remarks on this clonotype: Its matching antigen is unknown. Since a much larger clone is just one base distant, this may be a read error.

Regarding the study as a whole: The study identified a TCR beta motif of fewer than 10 highly homologous variants that appeared characteristic of ankylosing spondylitis blood. Reportedly, matched ankylosing spondylitis synovial fluid was significantly enriched for disease-linked clones.

With V trimmed by 6 bases and J by 1 base, 3 bases remained unmatched. Germline CDR1 and CDR2: MNHNS and SASEGT. The CDR3 is 15 amino acids. The rearrangement joins TRBV6-1 to TRBJ2-2; TRBD1 matches 9 bases. Sequenced sample: blood, either unsorted or a sorted T cell fraction (not recorded which). The sequence derives from a male donor with ankylosing spondylitis. Written as DNA, the CDR3 is TGTGCCAGCAGACCGGGACAGGGGAACACCGGGGAGCTGTTTTTT. As protein: CASRPGQGNTGELFF.